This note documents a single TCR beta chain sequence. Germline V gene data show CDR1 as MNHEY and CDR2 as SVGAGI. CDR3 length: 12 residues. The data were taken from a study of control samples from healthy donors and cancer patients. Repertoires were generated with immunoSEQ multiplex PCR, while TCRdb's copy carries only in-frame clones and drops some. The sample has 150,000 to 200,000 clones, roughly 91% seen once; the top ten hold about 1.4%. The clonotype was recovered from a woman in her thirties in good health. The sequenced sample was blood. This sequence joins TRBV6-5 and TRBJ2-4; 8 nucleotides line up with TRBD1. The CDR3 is CAAGQVGNIQYF. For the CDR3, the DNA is TGTGCGGCGGGACAGGTGGGAAACATTCAGTACTTC.